This TCR beta chain comes out of a study of T-cell memory formation after mild COVID-19. Using its own MiXCR run on the 5' RACE reads, TCRdb lists one record per CDR3 protein. The repertoire includes around 450,000 distinct CDR3 sequences, 15% to 20% of them detected once, and roughly 8.4% sits in the top ten. V lost 1 base to trimming and J lost 7 bases, with 11 bases between them. Germline V gene sequence: CDR1 SEHNR, CDR2 FQNEAQ (reference sequence). CDR3 length: 13 amino acids. Sequenced material: PBMCs or a T cell subset sorted from them (not recorded which). The source of this sequence is an adult woman who had mild COVID-19 (a few samples of this study predate the infection). Cell type and time point are not known. This chain uses TRBV7-9 with TRBJ2-7; weak D call: TRBD2 (5 bases). DNA for the CDR3: TGTGCCAGCAGCTTAGGGGCCTCGGGGGAGCAGTACTTC. The encoded protein is CASSLGASGEQYF.